One sample yielded the 27 T cell receptor beta chains listed below, sequenced in a study of T cell repertoires in cytomegalovirus infection. These receptors have no known antigen. TCRdb re-derived calls from the reads in MiXCR, one entry per CDR3 protein. The sample gives 400,000 to 600,000 distinct CDR3 sequences, about 44% of which show up once; 35% to 50% is in the top ten. Sequences were derived from cultured PBMCs, sampled from culture after CMV antigen stimulation. These receptor sequences come from a human donor in good health (CMV status not recorded). Some clones in this sample may be carry-over from other donors' samples.

This chain joins TRBV6-2 or TRBV6-3 and TRBJ2-7, with D unresolved. Trimming took 2 bases from V and 3 from J, leaving 11 bases between them. Germline V gene data show CDR1 as MNHEY and CDR2 as SVGEGT. This CDR3 contains 14 residues. The CDR3 bases are TGTGCCAGCAGTTACCTCAGAGGAAGCTACGAGCAGTACTTC. This gives the protein CASSYLRGSYEQYF.

The rearrangement joins TRBV6-2 or TRBV6-3 to TRBJ2-1, with a weak D call TRBD2 (7 bases). V lost 10 bases and J 2 bases, leaving 21 bases between the germline ends. The CDR3 loop spans 16 amino acids. Germline V CDR1 and CDR2: MNHEY, SVGEGT. This CDR3 reads CATVDRGAQAYNEQFF. In DNA form, the CDR3 reads TGTGCCACCGTAGATCGGGGGGCCCAGGCCTACAATGAGCAGTTCTTC.

Details on this clonotype: The junction departs from the called germline gene at one end, perhaps through a read error. V usage is TRBV12-3 or TRBV12-4 and J usage is TRBJ2-3; tentative D call: TRBD2 (5 bases). The CDR3 spans 15 residues. CDR3 residues: CASRLGSGFTDMQYF. The DNA for the CDR3 is TGTGCCAGCAGGTTGGGTTCGGGGTTCACAGATATGCAGTATTTT.

The V and J genes are TRBV7-6 and TRBJ1-1; D gene uncertain. From germline, CDR1 is SGHVS and CDR2 FNYEAQ. Trimming left V 5 bases short and J 7 bases short, with 14 bases between. The CDR3 totals 13 residues. The CDR3 loop is CASSPSLGYEAFF. The DNA of the CDR3 is TGTGCCAGCAGCCCTAGTTTAGGGTATGAAGCTTTCTTT.

The chain links TRBV27 to TRBJ1-4, with 8 bases matching TRBD1. The germline CDR1 and CDR2 sequences are MNHEY and SMNVEV (reference sequence). CDR3 length: 15 residues. The V segment lost 5 bases and the J segment 9 bases; nucleotides outside the gene matches: 11. The CDR3 DNA reads as TGTGCCAGCAGTCGCTCGAGGGCAGGGGGCAAAAAACTGTTTTTT. Its protein product is CASSRSRAGGKKLFF.

The sample holds a few counts of this clonotype. This chain connects TRBV4-3 to TRBJ2-5; D possibly matches TRBD1 or TRBD2 (5 bases each). The germline V gene encodes CDR1 LGHNA and CDR2 YSLEER. Deletions cut 4 bases from V and 1 base from J, with 16 bases between. The CDR3 runs 16 residues. The CDR3 sequence: CASSRKAGAGQETQYF. The CDR3 DNA reads TGCGCCAGCAGCCGTAAGGCCGGGGCAGGCCAAGAGACCCAGTACTTC.

V usage is TRBV6-6 and J usage is TRBJ2-3, with D unresolved. The CDR3 is 13 residues long. Germline V gene lookup returns CDR1 MNHNY and CDR2 SVGAGI (reference sequence). V was cut by 10 bases and J by 2 bases, with 13 bases left in between. CDR3 protein: CATQWANTDTQYF. In DNA form, the CDR3 reads TGTGCCACCCAATGGGCTAACACAGATACGCAGTATTTT.

The genes are TRBV7-2 and TRBJ2-5, with D perhaps assigned TRBD1 or TRBD2 (5 bases each). CDR3 size: 14 residues. Germline V gene sequence: CDR1 SGHTA, CDR2 FQGNSA. The V gene lost 4 bases and the J gene lost 5 bases, with 14 bases spanning the gap. The CDR3 DNA follows: TGTGCCAGCAGCTCAAACCTAGCAGGGGAGACCCAGTACTTC. Translating it yields CASSSNLAGETQYF.

There are a few counts of this clonotype. The rearrangement joins TRBV7-2 to TRBJ2-5; D is undetermined. Germline lookup yields CDR1 SGHTA and CDR2 FQGNSA. CDR3 length: 13 residues. V shed 7 bases and J shed 9 bases, with 18 bases lying between them. The CDR3 loop reads CASTSPSRLAQYF. The DNA of the CDR3 is TGTGCCAGCACCTCCCCCAGCCGGCTGGCCCAGTACTTC.

The rearrangement uses TRBV6-6 and TRBJ2-3; 7 bases are shared with TRBD1. Germline assignment: CDR1 MNHNY and CDR2 SVGAGI (reference sequence). The CDR3 extends over 15 amino acids. J gave up 4 bases and V 2 bases, and 6 bases lay outside the gene matches. CDR3 DNA sequence: TGTGCCAGCAGTTACACGAACAGGGGCCCAGATACGCAGTATTTT. Amino acids: CASSYTNRGPDTQYF.

The rearrangement uses TRBV7-8 and TRBJ2-1, with D uncertain. V lost 5 bases and J lost 5, with 13 bases in between. This CDR3 region has 14 residues. In germline, CDR1 is SGHVS, CDR2 FQNEAQ. The CDR3 DNA is TGTGCCAGCAGCCCGCACAATTACGACAATGAGCAGTTCTTC. As protein: CASSPHNYDNEQFF.

This chain connects TRBV7-2 to TRBJ1-2; 8 bases fit TRBD1. With 5 bases clipped from V and 8 bases from J, the junction kept 19 bases outside the gene matches. Germline V gives CDR1 SGHTA, CDR2 FQGNSA. The length of the CDR3 is 17 residues. CDR3 residues: CASSPSSGRGTGGGYTF. Written as DNA, the CDR3 is TGTGCCAGCAGCCCTAGCTCTGGGCGGGGCACAGGGGGGGGCTACACCTTC.

The chain employs TRBV27 and TRBJ1-5; tentatively, D is TRBD1 (5 bases). V gave up 8 bases and J gave up 2 bases, with 13 bases separating them. CDR3 length equals 14 residues. Germline CDR1 is MNHEY and CDR2 is SMNVEV (reference sequence). The CDR3 protein is CASAGGGGNQPQHF. The CDR3 nucleotides are TGTGCCAGCGCGGGGGGGGGAGGCAATCAGCCCCAGCATTTT.

This clonotype has only a few counts. The chain combines TRBV10-3 with TRBJ1-1; 7 positions agree with TRBD1. CDR1 and CDR2 (germline): ENHRY, SYGVKD. V shed 2 bases and J 0 bases; nucleotides not matched to a gene: 0. The CDR3 sequence is 14 residues long. CDR3 DNA: TGTGCCATCAGTGAGGGACAGGTGAACACTGAAGCTTTCTTT. Protein: CAISEGQVNTEAFF.

The V and J genes are TRBV4-1 and TRBJ1-5, with D tentatively TRBD1 (6 bases). The CDR3 runs 15 residues. The V gene's germline CDR1 is MGHRA and CDR2 YSYEKL. The germline V and J ends were trimmed by 5 bases and 9 bases, with 20 bases remaining between them. The CDR3 coding sequence is TGCGCCAGCAGCGACATGGGACATCTTCCTTGGCCCCAGCATTTT. This encodes CASSDMGHLPWPQHF.

The J gene is TRBJ1-1, the V gene TRBV7-9; perhaps TRBD1 as D (5 bases). The V gene's germline CDR1 is SEHNR and CDR2 FQNEAQ (reference sequence). V dropped 0 bases and J dropped 0 bases, with 17 bases sitting between them. The CDR3 contains 18 residues. The CDR3 here is CASSLARRGPSMNTEAFF. Written as DNA, the CDR3 is TGTGCCAGCAGCTTAGCGCGTCGGGGACCTTCGATGAACACTGAAGCTTTCTTT. Variable domain in full (rest from reference TRBV7-9 and TRBJ1-1): DTGVSQNPRHKITKRGQNVTFRCDPISEHNRLYWYRQTLGQGPEFLTYFQNEAQLEKSRLLSDRFSAERPKGSFSTLEIQRTEQGDSAMYLCASSLARRGPSMNTEAFFGQGTRLTVV.

The J gene is TRBJ2-6, the V gene TRBV11-2; TRBD1 is a possible D gene (5 bases). There are 21 residues in the CDR3. The germline V gene has CDR1 SGHAT and CDR2 FQNNGV. V was shortened by 1 base and J by 7 bases, with 29 bases between the two germline ends. This CDR3 is CASSLGQGVWSEPLGANVLTF. CDR3 in DNA: TGTGCCAGCAGCTTAGGTCAAGGGGTCTGGTCAGAGCCCCTCGGAGCCAACGTCCTGACTTTC.

This clonotype is medium-sized within its sample. The chain has TRBV15 and TRBJ2-7; 12 bases fit TRBD1. Germline V CDR1 and CDR2: LNHNV, YYDKDF (reference sequence). V shed 3 bases, J shed 2 bases, and the junction held 2 bases outside the gene matches. The length of the CDR3 is 15 residues. For the CDR3, the DNA is TGTGCCACCAGCAGGGGGACAGGGGGCCCCTACGAGCAGTACTTC. This gives the protein CATSRGTGGPYEQYF.

V is TRBV6-5 and J is TRBJ2-7; 7 nucleotides align to TRBD1. Germline CDR1 and CDR2: MNHEY and SVGAGI. This CDR3 spans 15 amino acids. Unmatched junction bases numbered 4, after V lost 0 bases and J lost 2 bases. The CDR3 spells CASSYSPQGAYEQYF. In DNA, the CDR3 is TGTGCCAGCAGTTACTCCCCGCAGGGGGCCTACGAGCAGTACTTC.

The chain couples TRBV7-2 to TRBJ1-5; D is ambiguous. Germline V gene lookup returns CDR1 SGHTA and CDR2 FQGNSA. This CDR3 has 13 residues. V gave up 1 base and J gave up 5 bases, with 6 bases separating them. The CDR3 DNA reads as TGTGCCAGCAGCTTAGACCCTGATCAGCCCCAGCATTTT. Protein product: CASSLDPDQPQHF.

This clonotype was recorded a few times. This chain links TRBV7-6 with TRBJ1-1, with D unresolved. This CDR3 is 13 amino acids long. Trimming left V 6 bases short and J 7 bases short, with 15 bases between. Germline V CDR1 and CDR2: SGHVS, FNYEAQ. The CDR3 sequence is CASSEYQAGEAFF. DNA of the CDR3: TGTGCCAGCAGTGAGTACCAGGCGGGTGAAGCTTTCTTT.

The table lists this clonotype with a few counts. The chain uses TRBV7-2 and TRBJ1-2, with D hard to call. V lost 5 bases and J lost 8, with 21 bases in between. This CDR3 has 15 residues. CDR1 and CDR2 from the germline V gene are SGHTA and FQGNSA. CDR3 loop: CASSPRADTARGYTF. As DNA, the CDR3 is TGTGCCAGCAGCCCAAGGGCCGACACAGCGAGAGGCTACACCTTC.

The chain carries TRBV5-1 and TRBJ2-3; D is possibly TRBD1 (6 bases). Germline assignment: CDR1 SGHRS and CDR2 YFSETQ. The CDR3 contains 15 residues. V was shortened by 1 base and J by 3 bases, with 12 bases between the two germline ends. CDR3 sequence (DNA): TGCGCCAGCAGCTTGTTGTCGCAGGGGACAGATACGCAGTATTTT. It yields the protein CASSLLSQGTDTQYF.

This clonotype appeared a few times. V gene TRBV7-2 combines with J gene TRBJ2-1; D gene ambiguous. This CDR3 has 14 amino acids. Germline V gene sequence: CDR1 SGHTA, CDR2 FQGNSA. V dropped 5 bases and J dropped 0 bases, with 8 bases sitting between them. CDR3 nucleotide sequence: TGTGCCAGCAGCGATATCCGCTCCTACAATGAGCAGTTCTTC. This sequence encodes CASSDIRSYNEQFF.

This clonotype was counted many times. V is TRBV7-2 and J is TRBJ1-5; a weak D match, TRBD1 (5 bases). V was cut by 2 bases and J by 0 bases, with 8 bases left in between. From germline, CDR1 is SGHTA and CDR2 FQGNSA. This CDR3 region has 15 residues. The CDR3 sequence is CASSLQGVSNQPQHF. The CDR3 DNA reads TGTGCCAGCAGCTTACAAGGGGTTAGCAATCAGCCCCAGCATTTT.

This rearrangement joins TRBV10-3 to TRBJ2-3; TRBD2 matches at 9 bases. V gave up 8 bases and J gave up 0 bases; unmatched junction bases: 9. The CDR3 has 16 amino acids. Germline CDR1 reads ENHRY; CDR2 reads SYGVKD. In DNA, the CDR3 is TGTGCCATCGGTTCCCTCCTAGCGGGGAGCACAGATACGCAGTATTTT. It codes for CAIGSLLAGSTDTQYF.

This sequence joins TRBV7-2 and TRBJ2-7, with no clear D. The V gene lost 5 bases and the J gene lost 2 bases, with 16 bases spanning the gap. CDR3 length equals 15 residues. Germline CDR1 SGHTA, CDR2 FQGNSA. The CDR3 coding sequence is TGTGCCAGCAGCCCAGGACGTGGGCGCGCCTACGAGCAGTACTTC. It is translated as CASSPGRGRAYEQYF.